This record looks at one T cell receptor beta chain sequence and its context. Clones were sequenced by immunoSEQ multiplex PCR, and TCRdb holds only the in-frame ones, with some missing. This sample has some 80,000 clones, with roughly 77% found just once. These data come from a study of technical replicates of blood from a handful of donors. The CDR3 sequence is 15 residues long. Trimming stripped 1 base from V and 0 bases from J, with 10 bases between. Germline V gene data show CDR1 as SEHNR and CDR2 as FQNEAQ (reference sequence). The receptor comes from a human donor in good health. Some clones in this sample may be carry-over from other donors' samples. Material: PBMCs. The chain has TRBV7-9 and TRBJ2-7; D may be TRBD1 (5 bases). DNA for the CDR3: TGTGCCAGCAGCTTAGTAAGGGGTCGCTCCTACGAGCAGTACTTC. The encoded protein is CASSLVRGRSYEQYF. The variable domain in full, with the rest retrieved from reference TRBV7-9 and TRBJ2-7, is DTGVSQNPRHKITKRGQNVTFRCDPISEHNRLYWYRQTLGQGPEFLTYFQNEAQLEKSRLLSDRFSAERPKGSFSTLEIQRTEQGDSAMYLCASSLVRGRSYEQYFGPGTRLTVT.